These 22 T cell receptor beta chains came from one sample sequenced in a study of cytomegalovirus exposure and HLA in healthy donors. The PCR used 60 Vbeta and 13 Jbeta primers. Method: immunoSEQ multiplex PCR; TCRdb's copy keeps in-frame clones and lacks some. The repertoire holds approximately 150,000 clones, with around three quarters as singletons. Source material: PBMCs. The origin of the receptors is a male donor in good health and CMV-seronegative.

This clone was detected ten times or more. Here the CDR3 reads CASSEGEGSYEQYF. The CDR3 region has the DNA TGTGCCAGCAGTGAAGGCGAAGGGAGCTACGAGCAGTACTTC. V gene TRBV6-1 combines with J gene TRBJ2-7; TRBD2 is a possible D gene (5 bases). CDR1 and CDR2 from the germline V gene are MNHNS and SASEGT. V dropped 1 base and J dropped 3 bases, with 10 bases sitting between them. The CDR3 has 14 residues.

CDR3 nucleotide sequence: TGTGCCATCAGGTTGACAGGGGATGGCTATGGCTACACCTTC. Its translation: CAIRLTGDGYGYTF. The chain links TRBV10-3 to TRBJ1-2; 8 bases align to TRBD1. CDR1 ENHRY and CDR2 SYGVKD come from the germline V gene. This CDR3 has 14 residues. Trimming at V came to 6 bases and at J to 4 bases, leaving 7 bases not matched to a gene.

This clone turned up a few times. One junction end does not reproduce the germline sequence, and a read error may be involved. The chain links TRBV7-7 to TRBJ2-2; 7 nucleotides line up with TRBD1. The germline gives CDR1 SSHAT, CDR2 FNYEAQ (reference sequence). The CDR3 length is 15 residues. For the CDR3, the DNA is TGTGCTAGCAGCACCTCCCCGGGACAGACCGGGGAGCTGTTTTTT. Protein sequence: CASSTSPGQTGELFF.

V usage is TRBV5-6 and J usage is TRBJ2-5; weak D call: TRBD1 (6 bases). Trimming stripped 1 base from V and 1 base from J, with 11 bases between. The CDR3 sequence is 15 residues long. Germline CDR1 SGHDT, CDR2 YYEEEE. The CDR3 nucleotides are TGTGCCAGCAGCTTGAACGGACAGACCCAAGAGACCCAGTACTTC. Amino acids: CASSLNGQTQETQYF.

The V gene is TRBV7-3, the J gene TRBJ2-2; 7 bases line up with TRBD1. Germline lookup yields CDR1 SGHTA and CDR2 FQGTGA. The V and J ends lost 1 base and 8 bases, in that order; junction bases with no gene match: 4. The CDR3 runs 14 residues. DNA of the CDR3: TGTGCCAGCAGCTTAAACAGGGGTAGTGGGGAGCTGTTTTTT. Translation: CASSLNRGSGELFF.

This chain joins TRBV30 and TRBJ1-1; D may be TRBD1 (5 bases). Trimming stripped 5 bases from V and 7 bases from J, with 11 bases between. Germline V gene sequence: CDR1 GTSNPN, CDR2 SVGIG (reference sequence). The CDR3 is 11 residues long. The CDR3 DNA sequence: TGTGCCTGGGTGGGGCAGCTTGAAGCTTTCTTT. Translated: CAWVGQLEAFF.

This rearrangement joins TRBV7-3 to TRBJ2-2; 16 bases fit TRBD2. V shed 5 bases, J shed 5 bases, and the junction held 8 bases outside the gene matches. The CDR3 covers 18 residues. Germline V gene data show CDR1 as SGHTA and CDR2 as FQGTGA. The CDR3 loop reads CASSPTVGLAGGTGELFF. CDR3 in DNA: TGTGCCAGCAGCCCTACCGTGGGACTAGCGGGAGGGACCGGGGAGCTGTTTTTT.

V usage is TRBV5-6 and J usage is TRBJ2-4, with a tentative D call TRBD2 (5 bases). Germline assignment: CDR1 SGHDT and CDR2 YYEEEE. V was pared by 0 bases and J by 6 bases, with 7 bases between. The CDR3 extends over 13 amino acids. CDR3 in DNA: TGTGCCAGCAGCTTGGCCGGGATAAACATTCAGTACTTC. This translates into CASSLAGINIQYF.

CDR3: CASSEALRQTEQFF. CDR3 nucleotide sequence: TGTGCCAGCAGTGAAGCGCTTCGACAGACTGAGCAGTTCTTC. This chain links TRBV6-1 with TRBJ2-1; possibly TRBD1 for D (5 bases). This CDR3 comprises 14 residues. Between the trimmed V and J ends, which lost 0 bases and 9 bases, there was a span of 12 bases. Germline loops: CDR1 MNHNS, CDR2 SASEGT.

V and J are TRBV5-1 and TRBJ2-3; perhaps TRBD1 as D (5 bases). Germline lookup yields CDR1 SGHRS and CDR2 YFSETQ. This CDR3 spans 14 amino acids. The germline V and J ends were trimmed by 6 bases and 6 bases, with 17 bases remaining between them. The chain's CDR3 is CASNFGTGRDTQYF. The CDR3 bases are TGCGCCAGCAACTTCGGTACAGGTCGGGATACGCAGTATTTT.

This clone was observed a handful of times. CDR3 bases: TGTGCCAGCAGTTTACCCGCTACTAGTATCTATGAGCAGTTCTTC. Amino acids: CASSLPATSIYEQFF. The genes are TRBV27 and TRBJ2-1; a possible D gene is TRBD2 (5 bases). The V end lost 2 bases, the J end lost 8 bases, and 16 bases lay between the germline ends. Germline V gene lookup returns CDR1 MNHEY and CDR2 SMNVEV (reference sequence). The CDR3 contains 15 residues.

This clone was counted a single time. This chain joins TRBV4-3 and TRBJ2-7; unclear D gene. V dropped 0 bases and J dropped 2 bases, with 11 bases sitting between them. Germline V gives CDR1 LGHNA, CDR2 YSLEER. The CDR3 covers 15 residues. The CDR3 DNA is TGCGCCAGCAGCCAAGATCGTCACAGAACCTACGAGCAGTACTTC. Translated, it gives CASSQDRHRTYEQYF.

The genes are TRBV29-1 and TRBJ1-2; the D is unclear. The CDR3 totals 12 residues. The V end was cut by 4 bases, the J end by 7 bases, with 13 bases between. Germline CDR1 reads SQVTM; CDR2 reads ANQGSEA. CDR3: CSVAPESGGYTF. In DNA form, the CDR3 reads TGCAGCGTTGCCCCGGAGTCGGGTGGCTACACCTTC.

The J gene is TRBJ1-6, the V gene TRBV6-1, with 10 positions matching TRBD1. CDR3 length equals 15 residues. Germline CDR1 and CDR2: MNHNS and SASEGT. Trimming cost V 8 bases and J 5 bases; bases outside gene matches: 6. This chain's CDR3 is CASWTGTGDNSPLHF. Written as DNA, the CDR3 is TGTGCCAGCTGGACCGGGACAGGGGATAATTCACCCCTCCACTTT.

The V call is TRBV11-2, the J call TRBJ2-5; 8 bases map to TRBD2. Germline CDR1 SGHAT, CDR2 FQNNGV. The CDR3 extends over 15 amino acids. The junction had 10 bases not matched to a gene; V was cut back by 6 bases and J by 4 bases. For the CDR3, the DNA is TGTGCCAGCAGGCGCTTAGCGGGGTATGGAGAGACCCAGTACTTC. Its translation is CASRRLAGYGETQYF.

CDR3 residues: CASSYRQGIFYEQYF. CDR3 coding DNA: TGTGCCAGCAGCTACCGACAGGGGATCTTCTACGAGCAGTACTTC. The chain joins TRBV5-8 to TRBJ2-7, with 8 bases matching TRBD1. The CDR3 loop spans 15 amino acids. The germline V gene encodes CDR1 SGHTS and CDR2 YDEGEE. Germline trimming cut 3 bases from V and 3 bases from J; bases unmatched to any gene: 8. Supplemented by reference TRBV5-8 and TRBJ2-7, the full variable domain reads EAGVTQSPTHLIKTRGQQATLRCSPISGHTSVYWYQQALGLGLQFLLWYDEGEERNRGNFPPRFSGRQFPNYSSELNVNALELEDSALYLCASSYRQGIFYEQYFGPGTRLTVT.

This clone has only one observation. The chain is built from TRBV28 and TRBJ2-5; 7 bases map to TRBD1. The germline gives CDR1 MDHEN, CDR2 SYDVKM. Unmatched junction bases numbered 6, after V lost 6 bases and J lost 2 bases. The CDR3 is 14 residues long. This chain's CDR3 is CASSLGTAQETQYF. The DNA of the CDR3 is TGTGCCAGCAGCCTAGGGACAGCACAAGAGACCCAGTACTTC.

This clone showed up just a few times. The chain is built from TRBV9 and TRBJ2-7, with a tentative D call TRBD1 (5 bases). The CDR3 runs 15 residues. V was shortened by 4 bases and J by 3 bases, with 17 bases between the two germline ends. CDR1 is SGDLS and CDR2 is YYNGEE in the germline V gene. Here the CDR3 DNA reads TGTGCCAGCAGCTTCTGGTCCGTAGGGGTCTACGAGCAGTACTTC. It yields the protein CASSFWSVGVYEQYF.

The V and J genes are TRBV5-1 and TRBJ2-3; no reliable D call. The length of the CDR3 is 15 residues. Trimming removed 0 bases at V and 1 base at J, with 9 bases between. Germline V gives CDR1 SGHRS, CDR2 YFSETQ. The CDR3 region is CASSLGSSGTDTQYF. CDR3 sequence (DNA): TGCGCCAGCAGCTTGGGCAGTTCAGGCACAGATACGCAGTATTTT.

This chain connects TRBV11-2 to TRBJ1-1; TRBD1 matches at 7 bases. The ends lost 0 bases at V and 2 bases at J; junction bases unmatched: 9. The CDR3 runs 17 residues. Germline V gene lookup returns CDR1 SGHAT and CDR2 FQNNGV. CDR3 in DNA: TGTGCCAGCAGCTTAGATCGGTTGGGACAGCTAAACACTGAAGCTTTCTTT. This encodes CASSLDRLGQLNTEAFF.

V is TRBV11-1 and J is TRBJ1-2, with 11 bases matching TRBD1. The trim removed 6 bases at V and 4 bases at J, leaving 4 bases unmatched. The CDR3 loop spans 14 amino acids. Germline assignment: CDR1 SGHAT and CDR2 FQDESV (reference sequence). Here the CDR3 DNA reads TGTGCCAGCAGTCCCGGACAGGGGGCCTATGGCTACACCTTC. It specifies CASSPGQGAYGYTF.

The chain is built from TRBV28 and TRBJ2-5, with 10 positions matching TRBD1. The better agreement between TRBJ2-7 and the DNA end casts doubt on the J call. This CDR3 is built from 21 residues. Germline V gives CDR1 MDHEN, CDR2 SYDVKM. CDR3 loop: CASTPTGTGVQGGASPYEQYF. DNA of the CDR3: TGTGCCAGCACTCCAACCGGGACAGGGGTTCAAGGGGGGGCCTCTCCCTACGAGCAGTACTTC.